These 8 T cell receptor beta chains were all obtained from the same sample, sequenced in a study of identical twins. From the 5' RACE reads, TCRdb called clonotypes with MiXCR, one entry per CDR3 protein. This sample has roughly 240,000 distinct CDR3 sequences, with around 7% found just once. These same records also appear under a second study, on yellow fever vaccine responses in identical twins.

Material: memory (CD45RO+) T cells sorted from blood. The receptors originated from a woman aged 18-35 years in good health.

The chain recombines TRBV27 with TRBJ2-7; TRBD2 matches at 11 bases. Germline values: CDR1 MNHEY, CDR2 SMNVEV (reference sequence). V lost 5 bases to trimming and J lost 2 bases; unmatched junction nucleotides: 2. The CDR3 loop spans 14 amino acids. CDR3 coding DNA: TGTGCCAGCAGTCTACTAGCGGGAGCCTACGAGCAGTACGTC. The encoded protein is CASSLLAGAYEQYV.

In its sample, this clonotype was seen a few times. The chain recombines TRBV12-3 or TRBV12-4 with TRBJ2-7; 9 bases are a match to TRBD2. V gave up 6 bases and J gave up 5 bases; unmatched junction bases: 11. The CDR3 contains 15 residues. The CDR3 spells CASSVRRASGDEQYF. The CDR3 DNA sequence: TGTGCCAGCAGCGTTAGAAGGGCTAGCGGGGACGAGCAGTACTTC.

This clonotype was seen only a few times. The chain combines TRBV9 with TRBJ2-1, with 12 bases lining up with TRBD2. With 7 bases clipped from V and 4 bases from J, the junction kept 6 bases outside the gene matches. CDR3 length equals 15 residues. Per the germline V gene, CDR1 is SGDLS and CDR2 is YYNGEE. The chain's CDR3 is CASSSGRGSYNEQFF. CDR3 bases: TGTGCCAGCTCTAGCGGGAGGGGAAGTTACAATGAGCAGTTCTTC.

This clonotype has at least ten counts. The chain joins TRBV12-3 or TRBV12-4 to TRBJ2-1, with D unclear. V lost 6 bases and J lost 2, with 14 bases in between. CDR3 length: 15 residues. Written as DNA, the CDR3 is TGTGCCAGCAGGGGCCCTAGGCGCCCCTACAATGAGCAGTTCTTC. Protein: CASRGPRRPYNEQFF.

This clonotype was counted a few times. This chain links TRBV4-1 with TRBJ1-5, with TRBD1 matching 8 bases. Trimming cost V 1 base and J 4 bases; bases outside gene matches: 9. CDR1 and CDR2 (germline): MGHRA, YSYEKL. This CDR3 contains 17 residues. The CDR3 here is CASSQAAVGQGNQPQHF. CDR3 bases: TGCGCCAGCAGCCAAGCCGCTGTCGGACAGGGAAATCAGCCCCAGCATTTT.

V usage is TRBV10-2 and J usage is TRBJ1-6; D remains ambiguous. The V end was cut by 3 bases, the J end by 8 bases, with 11 bases between. The CDR3 totals 14 residues. The germline gives CDR1 WSHSY, CDR2 SAAADI. This CDR3 reads CASSDRTAYSPLHF. The CDR3 region has the DNA TGCGCCAGCAGTGATAGGACGGCTTATTCACCCCTCCACTTT.

In this sample, this clonotype turned up many times. This chain links TRBV5-1 with TRBJ2-6, with D perhaps matching TRBD1 (6 bases). Germline assignment: CDR1 SGHRS and CDR2 YFSETQ. V lost 7 bases, J lost 0 bases, and 26 bases lay in between. The length of the CDR3 is 20 residues. The CDR3 reads CASRVEFSGTPYSGANVLTF. The CDR3 DNA reads TGCGCCAGCCGCGTCGAATTTTCCGGGACACCTTACTCTGGGGCCAACGTCCTGACTTTC.

This clonotype occurred a few times. V gene TRBV10-3 combines with J gene TRBJ1-1, with no clear D. Trimming stripped 0 bases from V and 5 bases from J, with 13 bases between. The CDR3 has 15 residues. The V gene's germline CDR1 is ENHRY and CDR2 SYGVKD. CDR3 bases: TGTGCCATCAGTGAGTCGGTAGGGTGGGAGACTGAAGCTTTCTTT. Translation: CAISESVGWETEAFF.